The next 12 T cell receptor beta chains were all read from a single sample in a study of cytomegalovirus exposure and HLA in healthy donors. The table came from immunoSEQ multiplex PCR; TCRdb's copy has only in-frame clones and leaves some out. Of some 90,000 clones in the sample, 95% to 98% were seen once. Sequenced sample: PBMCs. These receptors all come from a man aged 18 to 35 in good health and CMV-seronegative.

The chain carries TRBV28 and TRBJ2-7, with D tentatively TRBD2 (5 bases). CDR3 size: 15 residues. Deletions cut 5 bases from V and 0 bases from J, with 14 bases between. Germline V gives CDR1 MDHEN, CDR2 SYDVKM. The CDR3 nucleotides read TGTGCCAGCAGTCCCCTCGGACTGTTCTCCTACGAGCAGTACGTC. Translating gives CASSPLGLFSYEQYV.

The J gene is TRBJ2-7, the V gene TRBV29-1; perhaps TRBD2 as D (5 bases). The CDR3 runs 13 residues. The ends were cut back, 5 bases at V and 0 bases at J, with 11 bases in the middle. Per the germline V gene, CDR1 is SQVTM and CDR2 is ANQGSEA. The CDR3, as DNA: TGCAGCGTTACGGGGTCAAGCTCCTACGAGCAGTACTTC. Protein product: CSVTGSSSYEQYF.

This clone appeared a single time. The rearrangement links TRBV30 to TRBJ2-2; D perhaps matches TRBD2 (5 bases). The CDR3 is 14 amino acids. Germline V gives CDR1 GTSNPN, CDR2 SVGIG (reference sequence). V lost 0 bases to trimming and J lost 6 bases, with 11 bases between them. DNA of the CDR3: TGTGCCTGGAGTGTAAGGCGAGGGTCCGGGGAGCTGTTTTTT. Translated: CAWSVRRGSGELFF.

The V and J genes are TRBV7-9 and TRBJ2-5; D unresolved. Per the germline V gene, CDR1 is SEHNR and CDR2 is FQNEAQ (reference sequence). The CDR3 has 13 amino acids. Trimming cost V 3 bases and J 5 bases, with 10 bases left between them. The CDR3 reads CASSFKLDETQYF. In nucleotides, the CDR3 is TGTGCCAGCAGCTTCAAGCTAGATGAGACCCAGTACTTC. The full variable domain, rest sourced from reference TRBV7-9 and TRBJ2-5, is DTGVSQNPRHKITKRGQNVTFRCDPISEHNRLYWYRQTLGQGPEFLTYFQNEAQLEKSRLLSDRFSAERPKGSFSTLEIQRTEQGDSAMYLCASSFKLDETQYFGPGTRLLVL.

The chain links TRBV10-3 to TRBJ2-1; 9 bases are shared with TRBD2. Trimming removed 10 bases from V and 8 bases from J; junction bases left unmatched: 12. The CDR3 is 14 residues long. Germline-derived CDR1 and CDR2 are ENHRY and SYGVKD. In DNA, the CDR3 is TGTGCCAGTACACCGAGCGGGAGGTCCGATGAGCAGTTCTTC. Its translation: CASTPSGRSDEQFF.

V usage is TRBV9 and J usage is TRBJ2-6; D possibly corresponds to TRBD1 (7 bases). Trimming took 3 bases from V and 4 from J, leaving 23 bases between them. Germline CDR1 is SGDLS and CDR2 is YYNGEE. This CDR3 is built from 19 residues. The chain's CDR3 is CASSETGEVWVLGANVLTF. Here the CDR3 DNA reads TGTGCCAGCAGCGAAACAGGGGAGGTTTGGGTCCTCGGGGCCAACGTCCTGACTTTC.

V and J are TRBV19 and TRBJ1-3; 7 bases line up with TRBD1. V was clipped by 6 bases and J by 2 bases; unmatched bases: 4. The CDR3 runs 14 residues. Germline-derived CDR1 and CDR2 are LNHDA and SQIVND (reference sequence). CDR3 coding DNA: TGTGCCAGTAGAACCGGACAGGCTGGAAACACCATATATTTT. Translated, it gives CASRTGQAGNTIYF.

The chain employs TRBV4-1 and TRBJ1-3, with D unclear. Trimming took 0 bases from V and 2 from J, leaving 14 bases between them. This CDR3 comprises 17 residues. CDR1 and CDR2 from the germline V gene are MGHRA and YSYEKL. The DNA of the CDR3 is TGCGCCAGCAGCCAAGATTCTGGGGAGGGCCCTGGAAACACCATATATTTT. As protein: CASSQDSGEGPGNTIYF.

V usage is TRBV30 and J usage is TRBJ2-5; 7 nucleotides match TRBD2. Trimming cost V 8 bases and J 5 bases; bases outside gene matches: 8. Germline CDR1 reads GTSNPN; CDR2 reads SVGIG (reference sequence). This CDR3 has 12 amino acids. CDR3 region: CAGTTERETQYF. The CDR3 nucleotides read TGTGCCGGGACTACCGAACGGGAGACCCAGTACTTC. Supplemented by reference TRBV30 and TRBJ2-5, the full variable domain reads SQTIHQWPATLVQPVGSPLSLECTVEGTSNPNLYWYRQAAGRGLQLLFYSVGIGQISSEVPQNLSASRPQDRQFILSSKKLLLSDSGFYLCAGTTERETQYFGPGTRLLVL.

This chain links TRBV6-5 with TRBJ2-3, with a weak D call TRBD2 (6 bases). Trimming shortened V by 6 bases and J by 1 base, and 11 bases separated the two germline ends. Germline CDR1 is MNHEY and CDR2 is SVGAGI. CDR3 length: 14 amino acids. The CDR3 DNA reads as TGTGCCAGCAGCCGTAGCGGTCGCACAGATACGCAGTATTTT. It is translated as CASSRSGRTDTQYF.

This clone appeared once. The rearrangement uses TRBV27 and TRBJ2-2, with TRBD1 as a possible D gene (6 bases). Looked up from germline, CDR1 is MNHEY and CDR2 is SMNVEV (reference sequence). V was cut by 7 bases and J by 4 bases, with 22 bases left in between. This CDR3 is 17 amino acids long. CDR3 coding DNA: TGTGCCAGCACCTTGATAGGGGGTTTGGGGGCCACCGGGGAGCTGTTTTTT. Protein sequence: CASTLIGGLGATGELFF.

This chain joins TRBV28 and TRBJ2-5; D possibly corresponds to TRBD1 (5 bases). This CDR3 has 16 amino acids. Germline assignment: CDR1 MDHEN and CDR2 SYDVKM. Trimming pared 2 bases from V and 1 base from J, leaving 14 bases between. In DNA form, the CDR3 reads TGTGCCAGCAGTTTAGACCCCGACAGATCCCAAGAGACCCAGTACTTC. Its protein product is CASSLDPDRSQETQYF.